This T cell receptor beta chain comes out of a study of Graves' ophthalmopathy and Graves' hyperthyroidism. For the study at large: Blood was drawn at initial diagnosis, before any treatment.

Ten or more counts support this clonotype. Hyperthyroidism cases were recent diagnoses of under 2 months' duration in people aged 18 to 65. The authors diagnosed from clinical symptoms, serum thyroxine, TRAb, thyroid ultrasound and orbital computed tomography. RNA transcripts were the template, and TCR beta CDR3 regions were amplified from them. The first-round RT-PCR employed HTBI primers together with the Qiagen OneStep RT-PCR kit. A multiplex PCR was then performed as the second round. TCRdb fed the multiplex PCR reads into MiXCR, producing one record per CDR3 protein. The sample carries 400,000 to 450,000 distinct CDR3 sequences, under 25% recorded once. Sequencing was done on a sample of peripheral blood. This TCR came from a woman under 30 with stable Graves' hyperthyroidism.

CDR3 nucleotides: TGTGCCAGTAGTATAGTAACAGGGGACACTGAAGCTTTCTTT. Protein sequence: CASSIVTGDTEAFF. This rearrangement joins TRBV19 to TRBJ1-1; 7 nucleotides match TRBD1. The germline V gene has CDR1 LNHDA and CDR2 SQIVND (reference sequence). Losses at the gene ends were 1 base for V and 3 bases for J; bases not matched to a gene: 2. This CDR3 is built from 14 residues.